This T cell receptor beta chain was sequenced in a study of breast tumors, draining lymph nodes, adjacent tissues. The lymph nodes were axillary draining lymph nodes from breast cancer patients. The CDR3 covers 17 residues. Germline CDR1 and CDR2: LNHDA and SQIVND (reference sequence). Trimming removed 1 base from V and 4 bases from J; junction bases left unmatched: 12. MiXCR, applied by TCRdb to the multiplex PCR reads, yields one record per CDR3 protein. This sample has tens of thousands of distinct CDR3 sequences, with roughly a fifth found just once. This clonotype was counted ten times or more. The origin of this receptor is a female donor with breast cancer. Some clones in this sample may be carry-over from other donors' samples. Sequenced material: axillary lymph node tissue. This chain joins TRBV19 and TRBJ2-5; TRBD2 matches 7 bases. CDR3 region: CASSIAGGAGTGETQYF. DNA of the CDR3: TGTGCCAGTAGTATAGCTGGAGGAGCGGGAACAGGAGAGACCCAGTACTTC.